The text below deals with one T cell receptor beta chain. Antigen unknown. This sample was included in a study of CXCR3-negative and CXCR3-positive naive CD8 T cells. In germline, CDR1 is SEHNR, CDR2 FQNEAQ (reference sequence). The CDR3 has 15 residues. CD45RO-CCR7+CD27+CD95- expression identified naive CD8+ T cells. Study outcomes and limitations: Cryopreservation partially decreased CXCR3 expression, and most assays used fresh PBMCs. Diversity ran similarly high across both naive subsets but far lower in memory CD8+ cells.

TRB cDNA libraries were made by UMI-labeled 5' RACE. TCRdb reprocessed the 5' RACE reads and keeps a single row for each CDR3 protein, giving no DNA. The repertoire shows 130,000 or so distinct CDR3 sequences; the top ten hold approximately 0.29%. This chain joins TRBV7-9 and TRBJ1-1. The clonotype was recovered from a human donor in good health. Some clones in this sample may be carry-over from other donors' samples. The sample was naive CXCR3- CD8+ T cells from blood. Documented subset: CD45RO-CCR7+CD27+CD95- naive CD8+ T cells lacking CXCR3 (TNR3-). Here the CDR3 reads CASSFRTETYTEAFF.